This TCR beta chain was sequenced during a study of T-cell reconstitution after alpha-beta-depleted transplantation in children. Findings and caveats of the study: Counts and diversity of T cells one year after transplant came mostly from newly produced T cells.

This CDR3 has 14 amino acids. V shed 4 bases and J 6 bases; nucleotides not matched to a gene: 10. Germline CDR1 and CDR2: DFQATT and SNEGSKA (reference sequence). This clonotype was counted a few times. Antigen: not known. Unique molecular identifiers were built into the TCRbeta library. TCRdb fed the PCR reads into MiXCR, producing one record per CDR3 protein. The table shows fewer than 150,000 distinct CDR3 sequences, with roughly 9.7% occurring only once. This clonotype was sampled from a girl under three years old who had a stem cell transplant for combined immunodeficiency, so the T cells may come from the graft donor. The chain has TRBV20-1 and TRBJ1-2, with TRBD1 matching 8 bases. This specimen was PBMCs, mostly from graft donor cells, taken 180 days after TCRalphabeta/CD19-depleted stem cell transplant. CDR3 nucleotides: TGCAGTGCTATTGCACCCGGGACAGGCAATGGCTACACCTTC. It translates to CSAIAPGTGNGYTF.